The subject of this entry is one T cell receptor (beta chain). In its sample, this clonotype was seen many times. Its target antigen remains unknown. No much larger clone exists at a distance of one base, and base qualities are not known. Trimming accounts for 5 bases at V and 3 bases at J, while the number of junction bases matched to no gene is 6. The CDR3, from cysteine to phenylalanine, totals 15 residues. Just the 45-base CDR3 DNA is kept, in frame starting at base 1. Stable Graves' hyperthyroidism was defined as no progression to ophthalmopathy during 18 months of follow-up. Hyperthyroidism patients were newly diagnosed, with disease duration under 2 months, and aged 18 to 65 years. Patients with uncontrolled infections, other autoimmune diseases, pregnancy or lactation were excluded. Clinical symptoms, serum thyroxine and TRAb, thyroid ultrasound, and orbital computed tomography formed the basis for the diagnoses. Ficoll-Paque density gradient centrifugation was used to isolate PBMCs from about 9.4 ml of fresh peripheral blood. Total RNA was extracted with Trizol reagent, and quality was checked on an Agilent 2100 Bioanalyzer.

The data were taken from a study of T cells in Graves' hyperthyroidism and ophthalmopathy (dated by TCRdb to about 2019). Some background on the complete study: Peripheral blood samples were taken at initial diagnosis, before any treatment was given. To identify TCR V-J signatures that set the groups apart, the researchers used a discovery cohort of more than 95 patients, made up of under 45 with Graves' ophthalmopathy and about 60 with stable Graves' hyperthyroidism. Prospective prediction of ophthalmopathy was tested in an independent validation cohort of 18 to 20 hyperthyroidism patients and around 16 patients who later progressed to ophthalmopathy. The roughly 91 discovery patients were randomly divided into training and test sets at a 7:3 ratio. In addition, the study compared T-cell repertoires in thyroid tissue and in blood from several Graves' hyperthyroidism patients. Once sampling was done, hyperthyroidism patients were given methimazole at a starting dose of 30 mg daily, whereas ophthalmopathy patients were given high-dose intravenous methylprednisolone. The paper describes TCR Vbeta CDR3 sequencing of around 130 peripheral blood samples, made up of some 42 ophthalmopathy patients, some 76 hyperthyroidism patients and 17 progressor patients.

The TCR beta CDR3 regions were amplified from the RNA transcripts. A first-round RT-PCR of the TCR CDR3 used the HTBI primer set with the Qiagen OneStep RT-PCR kit. The libraries were constructed in a second round of multiplex PCR and then size-selected and purified. Sequencing of the libraries was done on an Illumina HiSeq2000 using paired-end 100 bp reads. The original methods were these. SOAPnuke was used to process the raw data, throwing out any read that contained adapters or uncalled bases, had a mean Phred below 15, or lacked an exact constant-primer or identifier match. COPE v1.2.5 was used to merge the high-quality paired reads, and each unique nucleotide sequence was defined as a clonotype. Clonotypes were aligned to IMGT TRBV, TRBD and TRBJ reference segments using MiTCR v1.1. The analysis was restricted to V-J combinations with a frequency above 0.0001, which together covered 99% to 99.2% of the repertoires. The TCS score was defined as F50 (clonal expansion) divided by E x V (chaos), with BLOSUM62-based TCRdist calculated between CDR3 peptides within each V-J. Welch's t-statistics and random forest reduced 514 V-J features to 10 to 15, which were used in a naive Bayes classifier (R e1071). TCRdb reprocessed the public reads (quality trimming at Q25 with fastp, clone calling with MiXCR) and kept in-frame beta chains. Merged by CDR3 protein, the rows form single entries marked with the most common genes and DNA. The V and J calls here are based on TCRdb, not the publication. Across this sample there are about 400,000 distinct CDR3 sequences, with approximately 14% seen only once. Roughly an eighth of the sample is in the top ten clones.

Overall results and qualifications from the work: No statistical method was used to set the sample size in advance, and investigators knew the group allocation. Most expanded thyroid clonotypes (frequency above 0.001) were also detected in blood, suggesting blood repertoires may reflect thyroid immune responses. In cross-validation, a model built on a 13 V-J signature told ophthalmopathy apart from stable hyperthyroidism with approximately 90% sensitivity and about 81% specificity, and in testing the same model reached 80%/75%. In validation, progression to ophthalmopathy was predicted by the model with nearly 71% sensitivity and 72% to 85% specificity, a median of approximately 6.5 months before onset.

The sample was blood. This clonotype was sampled from a woman between 18 and 29 years old with Graves' hyperthyroidism. The chain was built from TRBV12-3 or TRBV12-4 and TRBJ2-7; the junction holds 11 bases that match TRBD2. At the DNA level, the sequence is TGTGCCAGCAGTGAGGGACTAGCGGCACACTACGAGCAGTACTTC. The encoded protein is CASSEGLAAHYEQYF.